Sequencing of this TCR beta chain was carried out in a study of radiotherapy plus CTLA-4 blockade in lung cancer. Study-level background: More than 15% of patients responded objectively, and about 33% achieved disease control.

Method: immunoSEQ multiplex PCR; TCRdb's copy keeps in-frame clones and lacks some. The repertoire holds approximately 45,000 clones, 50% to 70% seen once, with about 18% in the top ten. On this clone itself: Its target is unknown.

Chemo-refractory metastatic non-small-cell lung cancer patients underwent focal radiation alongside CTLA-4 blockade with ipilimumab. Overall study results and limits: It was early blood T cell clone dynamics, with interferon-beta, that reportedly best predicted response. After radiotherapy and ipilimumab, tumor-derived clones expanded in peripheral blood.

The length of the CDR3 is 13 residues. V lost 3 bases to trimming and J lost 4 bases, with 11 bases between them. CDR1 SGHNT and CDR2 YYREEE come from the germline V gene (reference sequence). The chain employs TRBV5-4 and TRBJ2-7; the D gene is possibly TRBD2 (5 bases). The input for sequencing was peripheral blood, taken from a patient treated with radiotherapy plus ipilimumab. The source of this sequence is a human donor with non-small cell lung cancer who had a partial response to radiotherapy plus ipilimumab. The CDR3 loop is CASSSELGYEQYF. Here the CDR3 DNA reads TGTGCCAGCAGCTCAGAACTAGGTTACGAGCAGTACTTC.